This TCR beta chain originates from a study of shared clonotypes between healthy human individuals. Whole-study findings and limits: Shared across a few donors were around 5% of the naive CD4 clonotypes. Clonotypes shared by all four donors outscored non-shared clonotypes in generation probability.

V shed 8 bases and J shed 3 bases, with 12 bases lying between them. CDR3 length equals 13 residues. CDR1 is KGHSH, CDR2 LQKENI, per germline. This clone occurred a few times. The antigen remains undetermined. Sequencing was performed with immunoSEQ multiplex PCR; in TCRdb, only in-frame clones are kept and a portion is missing. The sample lists about 1 million clones, approximately 72% occurring once. Sequencing was done on a sample of memory CD4+ T cells sorted from blood. This sample's subset: CD45RA-negative fraction. This sequence joins TRBV18 and TRBJ2-3; possibly TRBD1 for D (6 bases). This receptor was identified in a young man in good health. CDR3 protein: CASGQSGTDTQYF. The CDR3 bases are TGTGCCAGCGGACAGTCTGGAACAGATACGCAGTATTTT.